The entry that follows covers one T cell receptor beta chain sequence. The CDR3 is made up of 17 amino acids. Germline values: CDR1 SGHNT, CDR2 YENEEA. The ends were cut back, 0 bases at V and 6 bases at J, with 21 bases in the middle. The data are from a study of prognosis after radiotherapy for stage I lung cancer. The overall study: Every lung cancer patient of the non-small cell type was deemed medically inoperable.

Amplification of the TCR beta CDR3 (from genomic DNA) was done by two-round multiplex PCR. Primers targeting each individual TRBV and TRBJ gene were applied in first-round PCR. TCRdb fed the multiplex PCR reads into MiXCR, producing one record per CDR3 protein. Of approximately 25,000 distinct CDR3 sequences listed, more than 45% are singletons. The chain combines TRBV11-3 with TRBJ2-7, with D possibly being TRBD1 or TRBD2 (6 bases each). Sequences were derived from PBMCs, sampled before or after stereotactic body radiation therapy (not recorded which). This clonotype was sampled from a donor over 45 with non-small cell lung cancer. CDR3 in amino acids: CASSLDLGGTGASEQYF. CDR3 sequence (DNA): TGTGCCAGCAGCTTAGATCTAGGGGGGACTGGGGCTTCCGAGCAGTACTTC. Combining the CDR3 with reference TRBV11-3 and TRBJ2-7 gives the whole variable domain EAGVVQSPRYKIIEKKQPVAFWCNPISGHNTLYWYLQNLGQGPELLIRYENEEAVDDSQLPKDRFSAERLKGVDSTLKIQPAELGDSAVYLCASSLDLGGTGASEQYFGPGTRLTVT.